The clone carrying this T cell receptor beta chain was observed once. Its antigen remains unidentified. CDR3 size: 15 residues. The ends were cut back, 6 bases at V and 1 base at J, with 16 bases in the middle. Germline V gene data show CDR1 as MNHNS and CDR2 as SASEGT. These data are taken from a study of shared clonotypes between healthy human individuals. Points from the study as a whole: It was anticipated that sequencing depth would influence how many clonotypes donors shared.

Genomic DNA of every subset was divided equally among multiple immunoSEQ plates. Per the original methods: Filtering differed, since immunoSEQ gave only junction sequences and no quality scores. Sequencing used immunoSEQ multiplex PCR; TCRdb keeps in-frame clones, though not all of them. D and trimming come from the DNA, and the V and J calls and clone size come from that table. The sample has 850,000 to 1,200,000 clones; about 75% are singletons. This sequence joins TRBV6-1 and TRBJ2-7; D possibly corresponds to TRBD1 (5 bases). The material sequenced was memory CD4+ T cells sorted from blood. Subset here: CD45RA-negative fraction. The clonotype was recovered from a man in his late teens or twenties in good health. The CDR3 DNA reads TGTGCCAGCAGCTATAACTCCCGACAGTCCTACGAGCAGTACTTC. It is translated as CASSYNSRQSYEQYF.